Described below is a single T cell receptor beta chain sequence and its context. This record belongs to a study of OX40 agonist ivuxolimab in advanced cancers. Study-level background: Patients receiving dose escalation had hepatocellular carcinoma, melanoma, renal cell or head and neck cancer.

Clones were sequenced by immunoSEQ multiplex PCR, and TCRdb holds only the in-frame ones, with some missing. The sample holds tens of thousands of clones, roughly 84% seen once. Autoimmune disease history or systemic immunosuppression led to patient exclusion. CDR1 is LGHNA and CDR2 is YNFKEQ in the germline V gene. V dropped 5 bases and J dropped 3 bases, with 11 bases sitting between them. The CDR3 covers 14 residues. The clonotype originates from an adult with an advanced solid tumor such as melanoma, head and neck, liver or kidney cancer. This sample comprised CD4+ or CD8+ T cells sorted from blood, obtained in a trial of the OX40 agonist ivuxolimab. V gene TRBV4-2 combines with J gene TRBJ1-3; maybe TRBD1 (6 bases). The CDR3 nucleotides are TGTGCCAGCAGCTCTCCAGGGGATGGAAACACCATATATTTT. Its protein is CASSSPGDGNTIYF.